The clone carrying this T cell receptor (beta chain) was detected once. No antigen is known for it. The data are from a study of shared clonotypes between healthy human individuals. At the level of the study: Each donor had three CD4 naive, three CD4 memory, two CD8 naive and one CD8 memory plate.

With 2 bases clipped from V and 8 bases from J, the junction kept 10 bases outside the gene matches. CDR3 size: 16 residues. The germline V gene encodes CDR1 LNHDA and CDR2 SQIVND (reference sequence). Template for every sorted-subset replicate PCR totaled about 200 ng DNA, around 32,000 T cell genomes. Sequenced by immunoSEQ multiplex PCR; TCRdb stores in-frame clones only, minus some. The data contain about 1.5 million clones, approximately 98% of them singletons. General study findings and limits: Across a few donors, naive CD4 shared 5% to 6.5%, naive CD8 less than 4%, memory CD4 2.3%, memory CD8 more than 0.35%.

The sequenced sample was naive CD4+ T cells sorted from blood. The subset here: CD45RA+ positively selected. The sequence was collected from a man aged 25 to 40 in good health. V is TRBV19 and J is TRBJ2-1; 9 bases fit TRBD1. Here the CDR3 DNA reads TGTGCCAGTAGTATACTTCCGGGACAGGGAGGTCATGAGCAGTTCTTC. Translation gives CASSILPGQGGHEQFF.